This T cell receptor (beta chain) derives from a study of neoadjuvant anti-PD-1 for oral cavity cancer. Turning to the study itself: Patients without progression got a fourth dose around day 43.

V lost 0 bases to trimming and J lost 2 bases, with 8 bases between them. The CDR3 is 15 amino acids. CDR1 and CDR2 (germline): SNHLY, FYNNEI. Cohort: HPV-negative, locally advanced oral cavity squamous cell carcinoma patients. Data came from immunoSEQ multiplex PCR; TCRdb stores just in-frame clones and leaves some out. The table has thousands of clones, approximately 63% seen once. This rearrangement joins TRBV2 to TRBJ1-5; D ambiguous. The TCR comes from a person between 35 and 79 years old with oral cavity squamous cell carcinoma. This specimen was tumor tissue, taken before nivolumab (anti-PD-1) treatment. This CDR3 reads CASSEARSGNQPQHF. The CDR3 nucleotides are TGTGCCAGCAGTGAAGCGAGGTCAGGCAATCAGCCCCAGCATTTT.